What follows are 9 T cell receptor beta chains derived from one specimen sequenced in a study of neurological immune-mediated disorders. TCRdb redid the calling of the 5' RACE reads with MiXCR, one entry per CDR3 protein. This table holds roughly 65,000 distinct CDR3 sequences, approximately 5.3% found once. Sequenced: PBMCs. The receptors come from a human donor with multiple sclerosis. The donor label of this sample is uncertain.

In this sample, this clonotype turned up many times. The chain carries TRBV5-1 and TRBJ2-2; the D gene is possibly TRBD1 (6 bases). Per germline, CDR1 SGHRS and CDR2 YFSETQ. The CDR3 is made up of 13 amino acids. V was clipped by 6 bases and J by 5 bases, with 11 bases between them. The DNA of the CDR3 is TGCGCCAGCACCGTACAGGGAACCGGGGAGCTGTTTTTT. It yields the protein CASTVQGTGELFF.

This clonotype was seen ten or more times. This chain links TRBV6-6 with TRBJ2-1, with TRBD1 identical over 7 bases. In germline, CDR1 is MNHNY, CDR2 SVGAGI (reference sequence). The CDR3 loop spans 18 amino acids. V dropped 2 bases and J dropped 0; count of bases not matched to a gene: 10. For the CDR3, the DNA is TGTGCCAGCAGTTACAGGGCGACAGGGAGCAGCTCCTACAATGAGCAGTTCTTC. Its protein product is CASSYRATGSSSYNEQFF.

This clonotype appeared many times. This chain joins TRBV7-2 and TRBJ2-7; 8 positions match TRBD1. Germline V CDR1 and CDR2: SGHTA, FQGNSA. V lost 5 bases to trimming and J lost 6 bases; unmatched junction nucleotides: 6. The CDR3 contains 13 residues. Here the CDR3 DNA reads TGTGCCAGCAGCCCGGCAGGGGGCGGCGAGCAGTACTTC. This translates into CASSPAGGGEQYF.

This clonotype was recorded many times. The chain carries TRBV7-9 and TRBJ1-6, with D hard to call. The CDR3 has 13 residues. Trimming took off 1 base at V and 10 bases at J, with 8 bases between the two ends. The germline CDR1 and CDR2 sequences are SEHNR and FQNEAQ (reference sequence). CDR3: CASSLVAVSPLHF. The CDR3 DNA sequence: TGTGCCAGCAGCTTAGTGGCAGTCTCACCCCTCCACTTT.

This clonotype was counted many times. This chain joins TRBV6-2 or TRBV6-3 and TRBJ2-7; D might be TRBD2 (6 bases). Between the trimmed V and J ends, which lost 5 bases and 2 bases, there was a span of 19 bases. CDR3 length: 16 amino acids. The germline V gene has CDR1 MNHEY and CDR2 SVGEGT. CDR3 DNA sequence: TGTGCCAGCAGTCCGGGAGATGAGGCGCGGCCCTACGAGCAGTACTTC. Protein sequence: CASSPGDEARPYEQYF.

This clonotype appeared many times. This chain links TRBV20-1 with TRBJ1-6; 8 nucleotides match TRBD1. Germline lookup yields CDR1 DFQATT and CDR2 SNEGSKA (reference sequence). This CDR3 contains 15 residues. V trimming: 3 bases; J trimming: 5 bases; junction bases outside the gene matches: 6. The CDR3 protein is CSASPPDRDNSPLHF. CDR3 nucleotides: TGCAGTGCTAGTCCCCCGGACAGGGATAATTCACCCCTCCACTTT.

This clonotype appeared many times. J is TRBJ1-4 and V is TRBV27; D uncertain. Trimming cost V 6 bases and J 8 bases, with 16 bases left between them. Germline V CDR1 and CDR2: MNHEY, SMNVEV (reference sequence). The CDR3 runs 14 residues. The DNA for the CDR3 is TGTGCCAGCAGCCCCGGGGAACGCGAAGAAAAACTGTTTTTT. Its protein product is CASSPGEREEKLFF.

The J gene is TRBJ1-5, the V gene TRBV20-1; no definite D call. CDR3 length: 11 residues. V was clipped by 5 bases and J by 7 bases, with 9 bases between them. Germline values: CDR1 DFQATT, CDR2 SNEGSKA (reference sequence). The CDR3 loop is CSAGTGQPQHF. CDR3 DNA sequence: TGCAGTGCTGGTACGGGCCAGCCCCAGCATTTT.

As regards this clonotype: This may arise from a read error, as a much more abundant clone is one base away. The CDR3 protein is CANSPPASYEQYF. In nucleotides, the CDR3 is TGTGCCAACAGTCCCCCAGCTTCCTACGAGCAGTACTTC. The rearrangement links TRBV6-5 to TRBJ2-7; no clear D gene. Germline CDR1 MNHEY, CDR2 SVGAGI. The CDR3 is 13 amino acids.